Following are 8 T cell receptor beta chains from one sample sequenced in a study of post-analysis software for immune sequencing data (dated by TCRdb to between 2014 and 2017). On the study overall, not on this receptor specifically: Four to six TRBV segments, including TRBV5-6, TRBV5-1 and TRBV20-1, were significantly more frequent in patients than controls.

What these receptors recognize is not known. Libraries came from PCR. Sequencing relied on an Illumina HiSeq 2500. Unique molecular identifiers were incorporated into TCR beta cDNA libraries to reduce PCR and sequencing biases. TCRdb cleaned the public reads at Q25 with fastp, built clones with MiXCR and kept in-frame beta chains. A single entry per CDR3 protein holds the most common genes and DNA from its merged rows. This sample has 400,000 to 500,000 distinct CDR3 sequences in its table, and 30% to 45% of those were observed once. The top ten constitute around 8% of the sample. The sequencing input was blood. The receptors stem from a girl aged 2-10 years with multiple sclerosis.

V and J are TRBV6-6 and TRBJ2-5, with 7 bases fitting TRBD1. CDR3 length: 15 residues. Germline V gene data show CDR1 as MNHNY and CDR2 as SVGAGI (reference sequence). After removal of 8 bases from V and 2 bases from J, the junction contained 11 bases not matched to a gene. The CDR3: CASSTVGRGQETQYF. The CDR3, as DNA: TGTGCCAGCTCCACGGTGGGCAGGGGGCAAGAGACCCAGTACTTC.

The chain employs TRBV4-3 and TRBJ2-7, with D uncertain. Trimming took off 0 bases at V and 6 bases at J, with 15 bases between the two ends. The CDR3 is 15 amino acids. CDR1 and CDR2 (germline): LGHNA, YSLEER. CDR3 region: CASSQDSQMVGEQYF. In DNA, the CDR3 is TGCGCCAGCAGCCAAGATTCCCAAATGGTGGGCGAGCAGTACTTC.

This clonotype was observed a few times. The V gene is TRBV7-9, the J gene TRBJ2-7; the D is unclear. Trimming stripped 1 base from V and 6 bases from J, with 10 bases between. Germline CDR1 is SEHNR and CDR2 is FQNEAQ (reference sequence). The CDR3 spans 13 residues. In DNA, the CDR3 is TGTGCCAGCAGCTTAGAGGCGGCTACCGAGCAGTACTTC. This translates into CASSLEAATEQYF.

The chain combines TRBV24-1 with TRBJ1-5, with D perhaps TRBD1 (5 bases). In germline, CDR1 is KGHDR, CDR2 SFDVKD. The V and J ends lost 4 bases and 1 base respectively, with 16 bases between them. This CDR3 comprises 17 residues. The CDR3 DNA sequence: TGTGCCACCAGTGACTCGGGACCTGGAAGGAGCAATCAGCCCCAGCATTTT. Its translation: CATSDSGPGRSNQPQHF.

This clonotype was counted a few times. The CDR3 spells CASSSNRRGLYEQYF. The CDR3 DNA sequence: TGTGCCAGCAGCTCCAACAGGAGGGGCCTCTACGAGCAGTACTTC. The chain is built from TRBV27 and TRBJ2-7; D is possibly TRBD2 (6 bases). CDR1 is MNHEY and CDR2 is SMNVEV in the germline V gene (reference sequence). V lost 6 bases to trimming and J lost 3 bases, with 18 bases between them. The CDR3 covers 15 residues.

V is TRBV7-3 and J is TRBJ2-7, with D unresolved. The V and J ends lost 5 bases and 6 bases respectively, with 8 bases between them. Germline lookup yields CDR1 SGHTA and CDR2 FQGTGA. The length of the CDR3 is 11 residues. The CDR3 DNA reads TGTGCCAGCAGCAACGTACGCGAGCAGTACTTC. This codes for CASSNVREQYF.

The chain links TRBV9 to TRBJ2-5; 7 nucleotides align to TRBD1. The DNA matches TRBJ2-7 better at its end, which makes the J call doubtful. The CDR3 sequence is 15 residues long. Germline lookup yields CDR1 SGDLS and CDR2 YYNGEE. CDR3 loop: CASSAGQRILGEQYF. The CDR3 DNA is TGTGCCAGCAGCGCGGGACAGCGCATCTTAGGCGAGCAGTACTTC.

There are many counts of this clonotype. As DNA, the CDR3 is TGTGCCAGCAGTGAAACTAGGACGGGAGGGACCCCACGGAGCCTCTCCGAGCAGTACTTC. The encoded protein is CASSETRTGGTPRSLSEQYF. The rearrangement uses TRBV25-1 and TRBJ2-7, with 8 bases matching TRBD2. Germline trimming cut 2 bases from V and 6 bases from J; bases unmatched to any gene: 24. The CDR3 loop spans 20 amino acids. The germline gives CDR1 MGHDK, CDR2 SYGVNS.